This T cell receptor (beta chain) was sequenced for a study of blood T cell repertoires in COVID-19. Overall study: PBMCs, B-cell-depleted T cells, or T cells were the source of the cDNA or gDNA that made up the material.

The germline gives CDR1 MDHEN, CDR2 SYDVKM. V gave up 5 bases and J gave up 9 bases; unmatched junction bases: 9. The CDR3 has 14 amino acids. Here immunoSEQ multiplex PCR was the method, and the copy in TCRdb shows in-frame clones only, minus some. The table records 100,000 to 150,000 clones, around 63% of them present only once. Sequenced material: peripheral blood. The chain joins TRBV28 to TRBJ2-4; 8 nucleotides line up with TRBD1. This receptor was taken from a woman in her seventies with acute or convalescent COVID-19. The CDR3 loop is CASSHGQGGGIQYF. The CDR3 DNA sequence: TGTGCCAGCAGTCACGGACAGGGTGGGGGCATTCAGTACTTC. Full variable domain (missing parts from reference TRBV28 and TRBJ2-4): DVKVTQSSRYLVKRTGEKVFLECVQDMDHENMFWYRQDPGLGLRLIYFSYDVKMKEKGDIPEGYSVSREKKERFSLILESASTNQTSMYLCASSHGQGGGIQYFGAGTRLSVL.